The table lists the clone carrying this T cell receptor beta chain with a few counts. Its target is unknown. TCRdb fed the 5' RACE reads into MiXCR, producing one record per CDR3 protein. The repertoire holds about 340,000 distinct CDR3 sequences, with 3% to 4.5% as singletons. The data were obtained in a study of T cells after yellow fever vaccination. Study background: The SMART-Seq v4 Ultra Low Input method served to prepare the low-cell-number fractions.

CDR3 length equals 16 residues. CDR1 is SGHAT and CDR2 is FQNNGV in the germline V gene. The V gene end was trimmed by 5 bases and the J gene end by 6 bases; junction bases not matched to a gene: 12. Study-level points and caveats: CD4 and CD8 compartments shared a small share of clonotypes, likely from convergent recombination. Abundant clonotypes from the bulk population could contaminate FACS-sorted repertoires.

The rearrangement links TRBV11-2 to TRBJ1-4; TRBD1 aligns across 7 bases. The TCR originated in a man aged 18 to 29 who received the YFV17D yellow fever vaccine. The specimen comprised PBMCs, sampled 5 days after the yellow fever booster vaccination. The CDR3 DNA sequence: TGTGCCAGCAGCGCGTACTCAGGACAGGCCTATGAAAAACTGTTTTTT. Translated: CASSAYSGQAYEKLFF.